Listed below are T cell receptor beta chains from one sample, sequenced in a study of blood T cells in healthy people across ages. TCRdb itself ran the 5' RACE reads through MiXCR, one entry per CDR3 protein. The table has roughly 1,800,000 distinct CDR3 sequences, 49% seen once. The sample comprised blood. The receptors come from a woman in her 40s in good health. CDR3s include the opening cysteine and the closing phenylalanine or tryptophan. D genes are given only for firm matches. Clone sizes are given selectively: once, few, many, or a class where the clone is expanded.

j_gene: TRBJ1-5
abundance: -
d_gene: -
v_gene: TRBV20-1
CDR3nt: TGCAGTGCCCCGTGGGCCGAGGCAGGGAGGAGCAATCAGCCCCAGCATTTT
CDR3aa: CSAPWAEAGRSNQPQHF

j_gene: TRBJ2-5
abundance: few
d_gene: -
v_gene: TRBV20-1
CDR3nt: TGCAGTGCTAGAGTACCTCAGGGGTATGGGGAGACCCAGTACTTC
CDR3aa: CSARVPQGYGETQYF

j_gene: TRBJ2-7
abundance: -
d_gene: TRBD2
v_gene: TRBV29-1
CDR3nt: TGCAGCGTTGAAGGGGGGGGCGAGCAGTACTTC
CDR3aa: CSVEGGGEQYF

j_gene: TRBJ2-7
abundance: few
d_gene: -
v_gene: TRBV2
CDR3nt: TGTGCCAGCAGTGAAGGGACCTTCTACGAGCAGTACTTC
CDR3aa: CASSEGTFYEQYF

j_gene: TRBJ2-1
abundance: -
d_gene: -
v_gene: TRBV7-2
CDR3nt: TGTGCCAGCAGCTCGCTAGGACTCCCCTACAATGAGCAGTTCTTC
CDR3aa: CASSSLGLPYNEQFF

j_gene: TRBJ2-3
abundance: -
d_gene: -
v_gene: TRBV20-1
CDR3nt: TGCAGTGCTAGAGGTGGTGGGGGGACAGATACGCAGTATTTT
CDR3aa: CSARGGGGTDTQYF

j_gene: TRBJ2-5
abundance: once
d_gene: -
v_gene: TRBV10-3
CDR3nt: TGTGCCATCAGTGAATCAGGAGGTATGGGCCAAGAGACCCAGTACTTC
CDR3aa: CAISESGGMGQETQYF

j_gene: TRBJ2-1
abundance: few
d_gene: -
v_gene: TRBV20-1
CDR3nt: TGCAGTGCTAGAGACCAGCGGGCGGTTGAGCAGTTCTTC
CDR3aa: CSARDQRAVEQFF

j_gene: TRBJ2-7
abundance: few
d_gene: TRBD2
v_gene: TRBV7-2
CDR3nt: TGTGCCAGCAGCTTAGAGCTAGCGGTAACCTACGAGCAGTACTTC
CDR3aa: CASSLELAVTYEQYF

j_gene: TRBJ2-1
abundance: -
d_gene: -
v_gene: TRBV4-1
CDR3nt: TGCGCCAGCAGCCAAGCGGACATTTACAATGAGCAGTTCTTC
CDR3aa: CASSQADIYNEQFF

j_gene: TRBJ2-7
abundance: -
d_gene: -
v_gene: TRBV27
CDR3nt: TGTGCCAGCCTGGGAGCGTGGAACTACGAGCAGTACTTC
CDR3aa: CASLGAWNYEQYF

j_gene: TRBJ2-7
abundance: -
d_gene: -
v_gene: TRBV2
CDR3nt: TGTGCCAGCCTTGTTGGGATGAGCTCCTACGAGCAGTACTTC
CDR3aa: CASLVGMSSYEQYF

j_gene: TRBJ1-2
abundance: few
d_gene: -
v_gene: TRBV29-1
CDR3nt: TGCAGCGTTCGGGACTATGGCTACACCTTC
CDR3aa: CSVRDYGYTF

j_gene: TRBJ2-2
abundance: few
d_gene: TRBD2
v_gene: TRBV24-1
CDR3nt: TGTGCCACCAGTCGGACTAGCGGGTTGACCGGGGAGCTGTTTTTT
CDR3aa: CATSRTSGLTGELFF

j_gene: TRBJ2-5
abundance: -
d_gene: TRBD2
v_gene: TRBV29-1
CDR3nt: TGCAGCGTTACGAGCGGGGCCGCGGAGACCCAGTACTTC
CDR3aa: CSVTSGAAETQYF

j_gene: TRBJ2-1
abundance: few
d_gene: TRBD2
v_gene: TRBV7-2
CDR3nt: TGTGCCAGCAGCTCAGGGACTTATAGCGGGGGGCAGTTCTTC
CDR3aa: CASSSGTYSGGQFF

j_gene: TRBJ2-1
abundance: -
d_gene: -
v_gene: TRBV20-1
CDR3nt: TGCAGTGTGGGGCTCCGCTCCTACAATGAGCAGTTCTTC
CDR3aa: CSVGLRSYNEQFF

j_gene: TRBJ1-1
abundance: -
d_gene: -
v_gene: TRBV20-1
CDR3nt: TGCAGTGCTCGGGACACGGCCAACATGAACACTGAAGCTTTCTTT
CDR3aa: CSARDTANMNTEAFF